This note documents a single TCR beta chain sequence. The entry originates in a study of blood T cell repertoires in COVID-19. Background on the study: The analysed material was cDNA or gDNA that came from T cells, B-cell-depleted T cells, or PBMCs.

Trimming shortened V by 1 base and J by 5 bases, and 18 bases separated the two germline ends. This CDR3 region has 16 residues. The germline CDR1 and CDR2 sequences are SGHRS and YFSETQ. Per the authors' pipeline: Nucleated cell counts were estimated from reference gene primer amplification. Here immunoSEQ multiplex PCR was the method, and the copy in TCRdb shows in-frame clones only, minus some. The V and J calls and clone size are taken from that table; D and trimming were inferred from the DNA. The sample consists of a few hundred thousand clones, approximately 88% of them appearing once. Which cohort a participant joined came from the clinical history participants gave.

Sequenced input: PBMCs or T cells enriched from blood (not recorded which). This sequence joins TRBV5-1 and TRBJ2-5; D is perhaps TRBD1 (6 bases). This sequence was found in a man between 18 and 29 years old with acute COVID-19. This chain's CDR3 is CASSLTGSGGGETQYF. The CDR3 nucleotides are TGCGCCAGCAGCTTGACAGGGTCAGGAGGTGGCGAGACCCAGTACTTC.